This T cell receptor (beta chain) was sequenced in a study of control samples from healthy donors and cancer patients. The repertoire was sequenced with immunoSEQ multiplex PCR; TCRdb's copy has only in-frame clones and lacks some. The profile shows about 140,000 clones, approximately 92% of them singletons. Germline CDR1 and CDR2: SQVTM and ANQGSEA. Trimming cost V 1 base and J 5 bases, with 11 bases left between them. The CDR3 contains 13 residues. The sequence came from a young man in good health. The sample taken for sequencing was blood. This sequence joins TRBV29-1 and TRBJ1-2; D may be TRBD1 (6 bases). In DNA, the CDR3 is TGCAGCGTTGAAGCGCCAGGGGTTTATGGCTACACCTTC. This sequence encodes CSVEAPGVYGYTF. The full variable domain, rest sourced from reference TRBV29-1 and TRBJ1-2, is SAVISQKPSRDICQRGTSLTIQCQVDSQVTMMFWYRQQPGQSLTLIATANQGSEATYESGFVIDKFPISRPNLTFSTLTVSNMSPEDSSIYLCSVEAPGVYGYTFGSGTRLTVV.